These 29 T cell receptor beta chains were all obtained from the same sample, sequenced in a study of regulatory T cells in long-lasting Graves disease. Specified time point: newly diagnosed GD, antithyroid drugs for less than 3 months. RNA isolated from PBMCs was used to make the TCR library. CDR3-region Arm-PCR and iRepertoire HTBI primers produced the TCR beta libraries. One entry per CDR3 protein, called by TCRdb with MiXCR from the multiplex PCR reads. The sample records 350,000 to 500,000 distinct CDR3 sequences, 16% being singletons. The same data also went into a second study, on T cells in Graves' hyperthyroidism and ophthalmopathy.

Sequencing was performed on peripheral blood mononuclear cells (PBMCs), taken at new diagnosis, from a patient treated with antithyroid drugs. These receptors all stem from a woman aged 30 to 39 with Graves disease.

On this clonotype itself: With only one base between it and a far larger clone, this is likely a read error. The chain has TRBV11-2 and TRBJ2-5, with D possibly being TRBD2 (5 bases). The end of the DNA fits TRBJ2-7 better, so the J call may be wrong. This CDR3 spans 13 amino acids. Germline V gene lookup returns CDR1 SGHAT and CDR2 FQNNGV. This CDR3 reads CASSLGAGGEQYF. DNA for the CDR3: TGTGCCAGCAGCCTAGGTGCGGGTGGCGAGCAGTACTTC.

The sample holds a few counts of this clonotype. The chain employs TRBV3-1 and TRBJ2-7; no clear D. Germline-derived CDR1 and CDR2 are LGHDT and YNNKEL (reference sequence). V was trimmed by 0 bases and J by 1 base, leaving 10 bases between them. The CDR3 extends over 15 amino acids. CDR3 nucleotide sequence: TGTGCCAGCAGCCAAGAAGGGTCGACGTCCTACGAGCAGTACTTC. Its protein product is CASSQEGSTSYEQYF.

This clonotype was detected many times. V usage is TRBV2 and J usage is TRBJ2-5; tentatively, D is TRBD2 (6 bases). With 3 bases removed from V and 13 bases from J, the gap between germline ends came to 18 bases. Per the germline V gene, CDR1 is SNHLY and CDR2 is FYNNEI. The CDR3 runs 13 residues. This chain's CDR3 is CASSDRQRRRGYF. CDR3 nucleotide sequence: TGTGCCAGCAGTGATCGGCAGCGGAGGAGGGGGTACTTC.

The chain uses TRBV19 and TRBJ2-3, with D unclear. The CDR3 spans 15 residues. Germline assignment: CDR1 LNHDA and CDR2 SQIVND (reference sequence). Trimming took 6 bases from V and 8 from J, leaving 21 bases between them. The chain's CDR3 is CASRVRGKDRVTQYF. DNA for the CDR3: TGTGCCAGTAGAGTTCGAGGCAAAGATCGTGTTACGCAGTATTTT.

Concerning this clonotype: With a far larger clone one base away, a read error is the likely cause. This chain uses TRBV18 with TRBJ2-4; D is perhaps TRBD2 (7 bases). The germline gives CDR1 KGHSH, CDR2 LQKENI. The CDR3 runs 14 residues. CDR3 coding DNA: TGTGCCAGCTCACCACCCACGGGGGGCAATGAGCGGTTCTTC. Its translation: CASSPPTGGNERFF.

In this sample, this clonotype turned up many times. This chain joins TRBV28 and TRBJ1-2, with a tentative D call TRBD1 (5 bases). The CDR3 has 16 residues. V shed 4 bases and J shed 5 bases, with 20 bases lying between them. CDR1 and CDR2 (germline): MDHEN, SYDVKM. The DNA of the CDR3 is TGTGCCAGCAGTTCCTACGACCCGGGGGGAAGGTATGGCTACACCTTC. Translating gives CASSSYDPGGRYGYTF.

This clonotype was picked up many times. The CDR3 protein is CASSVEGQSNYGYTF. The CDR3 DNA reads TGTGCCAGCAGTGTTGAAGGACAGTCTAACTATGGCTACACCTTC. The chain employs TRBV2 and TRBJ1-2; a weak D match, TRBD1 (6 bases). The germline CDR1 and CDR2 sequences are SNHLY and FYNNEI. The length of the CDR3 is 15 residues. Trimming cost V 4 bases and J 0 bases, with 12 bases left between them.

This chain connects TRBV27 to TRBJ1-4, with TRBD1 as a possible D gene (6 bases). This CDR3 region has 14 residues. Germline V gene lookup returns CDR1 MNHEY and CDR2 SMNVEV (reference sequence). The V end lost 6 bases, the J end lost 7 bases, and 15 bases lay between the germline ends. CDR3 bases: TGTGCCAGCAGGGGGGGGCAGGGGTTTGAAAAACTGTTTTTT. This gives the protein CASRGGQGFEKLFF.

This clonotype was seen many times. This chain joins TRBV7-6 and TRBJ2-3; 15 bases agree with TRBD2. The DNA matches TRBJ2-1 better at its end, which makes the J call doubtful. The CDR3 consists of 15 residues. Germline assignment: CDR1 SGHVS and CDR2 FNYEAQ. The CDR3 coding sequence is TGTGCCAGCAGCTGGACTAGCGGGAGGGCCAATGAGCAGTTCTTC. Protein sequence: CASSWTSGRANEQFF.

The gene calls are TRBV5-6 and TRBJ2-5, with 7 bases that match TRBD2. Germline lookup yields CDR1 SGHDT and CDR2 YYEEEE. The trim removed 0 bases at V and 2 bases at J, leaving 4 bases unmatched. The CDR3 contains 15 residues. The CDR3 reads CASSLAGGNQETQYF. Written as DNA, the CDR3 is TGTGCCAGCAGCTTGGCCGGGGGGAATCAAGAGACCCAGTACTTC.

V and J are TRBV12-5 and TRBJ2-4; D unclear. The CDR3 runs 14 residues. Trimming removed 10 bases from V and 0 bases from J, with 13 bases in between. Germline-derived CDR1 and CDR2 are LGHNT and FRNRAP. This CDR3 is CAIYSVLAKNIQYF. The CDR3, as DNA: TGTGCTATTTACAGCGTTCTAGCCAAAAACATTCAGTACTTC.

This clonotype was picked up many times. The chain's CDR3 is CAWSVFRPYAEAFF. In DNA, the CDR3 is TGTGCCTGGAGTGTATTCCGTCCATACGCTGAAGCTTTCTTT. The chain joins TRBV30 to TRBJ1-1; D call uncertain. Germline loops: CDR1 GTSNPN, CDR2 SVGIG (reference sequence). V shed 0 bases and J shed 6 bases, with 14 bases lying between them. The CDR3 sequence is 14 residues long.

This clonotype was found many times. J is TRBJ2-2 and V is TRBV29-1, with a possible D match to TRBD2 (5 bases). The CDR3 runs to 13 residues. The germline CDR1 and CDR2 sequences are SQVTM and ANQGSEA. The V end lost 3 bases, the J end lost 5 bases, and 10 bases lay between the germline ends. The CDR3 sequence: CSVEADWTGELFF. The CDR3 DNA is TGCAGCGTTGAGGCGGACTGGACCGGGGAGCTGTTTTTT.

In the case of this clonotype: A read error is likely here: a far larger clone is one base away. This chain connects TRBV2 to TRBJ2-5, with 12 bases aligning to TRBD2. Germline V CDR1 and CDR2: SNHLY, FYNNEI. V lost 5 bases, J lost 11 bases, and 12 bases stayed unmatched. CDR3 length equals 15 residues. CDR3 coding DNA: TGTGCCAGCAGTTTTAGACTAGCGGGAGCACATGAGCAGTACTTC. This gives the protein CASSFRLAGAHEQYF.

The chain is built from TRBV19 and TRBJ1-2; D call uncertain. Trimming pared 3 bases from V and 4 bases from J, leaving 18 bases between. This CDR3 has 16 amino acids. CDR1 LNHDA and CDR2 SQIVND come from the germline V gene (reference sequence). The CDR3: CASSIGGSPIPYGYTF. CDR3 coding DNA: TGTGCCAGTAGTATTGGTGGCTCTCCCATCCCCTATGGCTACACCTTC.

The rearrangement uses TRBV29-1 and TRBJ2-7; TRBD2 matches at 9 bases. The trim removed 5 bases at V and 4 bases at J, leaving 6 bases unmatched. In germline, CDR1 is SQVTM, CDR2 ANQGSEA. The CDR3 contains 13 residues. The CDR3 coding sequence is TGCAGCGTTCGCGGGAGGGGTACATACGAGCAGTACTTC. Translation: CSVRGRGTYEQYF.

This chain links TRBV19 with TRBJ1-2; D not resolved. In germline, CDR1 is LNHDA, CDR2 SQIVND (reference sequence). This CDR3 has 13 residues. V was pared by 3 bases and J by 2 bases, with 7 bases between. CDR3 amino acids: CASSMRRNYGYTF. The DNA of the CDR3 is TGTGCCAGTAGTATGCGCAGAAACTATGGCTACACCTTC.

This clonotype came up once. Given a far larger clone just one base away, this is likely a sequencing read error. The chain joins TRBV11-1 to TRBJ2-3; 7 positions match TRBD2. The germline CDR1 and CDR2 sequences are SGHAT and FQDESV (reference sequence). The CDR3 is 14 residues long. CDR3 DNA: TGTGCCAGCAGCCTCAACGGCCTGAGCGGGACGCAGTCCTTC. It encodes CASSLNGLSGTQSF.

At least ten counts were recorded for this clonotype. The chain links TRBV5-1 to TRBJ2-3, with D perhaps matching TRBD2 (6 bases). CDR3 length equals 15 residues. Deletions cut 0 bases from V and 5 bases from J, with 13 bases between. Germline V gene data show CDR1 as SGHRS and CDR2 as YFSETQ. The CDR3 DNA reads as TGCGCCAGCAGCTTGGAAGTCGGGAGTAGAGATACGCAGTATTTT. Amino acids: CASSLEVGSRDTQYF.

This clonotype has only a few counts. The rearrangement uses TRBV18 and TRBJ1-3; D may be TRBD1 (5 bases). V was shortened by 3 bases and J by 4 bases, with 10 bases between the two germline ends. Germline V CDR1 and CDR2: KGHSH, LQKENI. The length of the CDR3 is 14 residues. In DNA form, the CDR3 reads TGTGCCAGCTCACCGGACGGGGCCGGAAACACCATATATTTT. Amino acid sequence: CASSPDGAGNTIYF.

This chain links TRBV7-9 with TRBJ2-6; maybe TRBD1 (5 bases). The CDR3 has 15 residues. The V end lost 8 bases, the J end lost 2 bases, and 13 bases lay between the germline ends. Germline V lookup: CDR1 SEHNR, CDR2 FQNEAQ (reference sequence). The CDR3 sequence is CASAYPRAGANVLTF. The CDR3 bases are TGTGCCAGCGCTTACCCCAGGGCTGGGGCCAACGTCCTGACTTTC.

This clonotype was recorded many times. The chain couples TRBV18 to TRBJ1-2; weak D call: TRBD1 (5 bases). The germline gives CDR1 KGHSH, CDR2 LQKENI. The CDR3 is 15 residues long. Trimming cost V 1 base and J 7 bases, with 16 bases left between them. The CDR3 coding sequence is TGTGCCAGCTCACCACGTCCCCAGGGTGGTGGTGGCTACACCTTC. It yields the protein CASSPRPQGGGGYTF.

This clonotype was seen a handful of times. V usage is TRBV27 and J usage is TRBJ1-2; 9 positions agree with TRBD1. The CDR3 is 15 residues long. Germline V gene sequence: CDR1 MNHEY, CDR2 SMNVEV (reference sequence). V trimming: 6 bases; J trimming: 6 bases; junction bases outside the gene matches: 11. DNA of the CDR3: TGTGCCAGCAGCATTTTCGGACAGGGGATAAATGGCTACACCTTC. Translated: CASSIFGQGINGYTF.

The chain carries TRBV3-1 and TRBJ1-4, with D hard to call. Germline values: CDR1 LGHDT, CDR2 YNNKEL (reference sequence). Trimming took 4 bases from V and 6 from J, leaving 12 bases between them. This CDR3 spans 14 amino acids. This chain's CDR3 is CASSPRGLYEKLFF. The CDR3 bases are TGTGCCAGCAGCCCTCGAGGGTTGTATGAAAAACTGTTTTTT.

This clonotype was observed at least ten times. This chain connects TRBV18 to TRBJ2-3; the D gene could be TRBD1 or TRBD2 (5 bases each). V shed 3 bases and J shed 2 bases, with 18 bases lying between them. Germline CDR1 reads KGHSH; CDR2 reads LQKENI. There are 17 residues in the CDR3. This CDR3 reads CASSPSQWDHHTDTQYF. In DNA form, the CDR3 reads TGTGCCAGCTCACCGTCGCAGTGGGACCACCACACAGATACGCAGTATTTT.

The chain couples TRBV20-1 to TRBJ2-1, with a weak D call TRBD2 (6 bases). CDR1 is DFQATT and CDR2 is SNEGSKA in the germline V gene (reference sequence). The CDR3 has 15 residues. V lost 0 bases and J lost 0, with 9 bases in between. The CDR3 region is CSARERENSYNEQFF. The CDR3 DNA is TGCAGTGCTAGAGAGCGGGAAAACTCCTACAATGAGCAGTTCTTC.

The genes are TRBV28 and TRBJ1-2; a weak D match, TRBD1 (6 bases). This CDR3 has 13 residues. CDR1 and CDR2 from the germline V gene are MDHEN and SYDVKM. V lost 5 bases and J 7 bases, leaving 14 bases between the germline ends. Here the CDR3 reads CASSAPTGSGYTF. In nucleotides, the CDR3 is TGTGCCAGCAGTGCCCCGACAGGCTCTGGCTACACCTTC.

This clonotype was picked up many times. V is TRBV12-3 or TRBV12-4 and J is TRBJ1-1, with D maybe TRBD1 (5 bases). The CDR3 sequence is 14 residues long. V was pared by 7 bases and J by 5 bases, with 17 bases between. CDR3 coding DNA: TGTGCCAGCACCACGGAGGGGATTACGACTGAAGCTTTCTTT. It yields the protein CASTTEGITTEAFF.

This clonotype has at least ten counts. In nucleotides, the CDR3 is TGTGCCAGCAGCCCCCCCGGAAGCGGGAGAGAGACCCAGTACTTC. This codes for CASSPPGSGRETQYF. The genes are TRBV7-2 and TRBJ2-5; 8 nucleotides line up with TRBD2. The CDR3 contains 15 residues. Germline trimming cut 5 bases from V and 4 bases from J; bases unmatched to any gene: 9. Germline loops: CDR1 SGHTA, CDR2 FQGNSA.